Below, 22 T cell receptor beta chains from the same sample are listed, as sequenced in a study of blood T cells in healthy people across ages (dated by TCRdb to between 2015 and 2016). Library prep was done by 5' RACE. Reads for this sample came from an Illumina HiSeq 2500. A second 7 to 11 cycle PCR used a sample-barcoded 5' primer and a J-beta primer mix. The public reads were quality trimmed at Q25 with fastp and then assembled into clones with MiXCR by TCRdb, keeping productive beta chains. Rows merge per CDR3 protein into single entries with the most common DNA and genes. The sample includes hundreds of thousands of distinct CDR3 sequences, with approximately 30% observed a single time. 15% to 17% of the sample is in the top ten clones. Sequencing input: blood. All receptors derive from a woman aged 80 or over in good health.

At least ten counts were recorded for this clonotype. J is TRBJ2-7 and V is TRBV29-1; TRBD1 might be the D (6 bases). Looked up from germline, CDR1 is SQVTM and CDR2 is ANQGSEA. The CDR3 extends over 12 amino acids. Trimming removed 7 bases from V and 2 bases from J, with 12 bases in between. In DNA, the CDR3 is TGCAGCGCCGGGACAATCACCTACGAGCAGTACTTC. This translates into CSAGTITYEQYF.

This clonotype has a handful of counts. This chain uses TRBV7-9 with TRBJ1-4; no clear D. The CDR3 is 14 amino acids. Trimming left V 2 bases short and J 8 bases short, with 12 bases between. Germline-derived CDR1 and CDR2 are SEHNR and FQNEAQ (reference sequence). The CDR3 loop is CASSLTWSTEKLFF. The CDR3 coding sequence is TGTGCCAGCAGCTTAACGTGGAGTACCGAAAAACTGTTTTTT.

This clonotype was recorded at least ten times. J is TRBJ2-1 and V is TRBV5-1; D call uncertain. Germline V gene data show CDR1 as SGHRS and CDR2 as YFSETQ. CDR3 length: 16 amino acids. V was trimmed by 0 bases and J by 3 bases, leaving 13 bases between them. The CDR3 loop reads CASSLVPDGFYNEQFF. CDR3 DNA: TGCGCCAGCAGCTTGGTGCCGGACGGCTTCTACAATGAGCAGTTCTTC.

This clonotype was seen ten or more times. The V call is TRBV7-9, the J call TRBJ2-3; tentative D call: TRBD2 (5 bases). CDR1 and CDR2 from the germline V gene are SEHNR and FQNEAQ (reference sequence). CDR3 length: 15 residues. V was cut by 4 bases and J by 2 bases, with 13 bases left in between. The CDR3 loop is CASSSNKLATDTQYF. In DNA, the CDR3 is TGTGCCAGCAGCTCGAACAAGCTAGCCACAGATACGCAGTATTTT.

This clonotype was observed many times. The rearrangement joins TRBV14 to TRBJ2-3; 9 bases agree with TRBD2. Trimming took 1 base from V and 5 from J; bases not matched to a gene: 7. From germline, CDR1 is SGHDN and CDR2 FVKESK. There are 16 residues in the CDR3. The CDR3, as DNA: TGTGCCAGCAGCCAAGGCAGGACTAGCGTATTAGATACGCAGTATTTT. Translating it yields CASSQGRTSVLDTQYF.

This clonotype was found a few times. A much larger clone sits a single nucleotide away, making a read error possible. The chain carries TRBV10-3 and TRBJ1-3; maybe TRBD1 (5 bases). CDR3 length: 15 amino acids. Germline CDR1 reads ENHRY; CDR2 reads SYGVKD. As DNA, the CDR3 is TGTGCCATCAGTGCGGCGGGGCTCTCTGGAAACGCCATATATTTT. It codes for CAISAAGLSGNAIYF.

The gene calls are TRBV7-2 and TRBJ1-4; the D is unclear. The CDR3 has 14 amino acids. V was clipped by 3 bases and J by 7 bases, with 12 bases between them. Germline-derived CDR1 and CDR2 are SGHTA and FQGNSA. CDR3 sequence (DNA): TGTGCCAGCAGCTTGCTAGTCGCGGGTGAAAAACTGTTTTTT. This gives the protein CASSLLVAGEKLFF.

The chain's CDR3 is CASSEGINQPQHF. The DNA for the CDR3 is TGTGCCAGCAGTGAGGGCATCAATCAGCCCCAGCATTTT. This chain connects TRBV6-5 to TRBJ1-5, with no clear D. V shed 5 bases and J shed 3 bases, with 8 bases lying between them. In germline, CDR1 is MNHEY, CDR2 SVGAGI. The CDR3 loop spans 13 amino acids.

The chain uses TRBV20-1 and TRBJ2-1; no clear D. V was pared by 5 bases and J by 2 bases, with 13 bases between. CDR1 is DFQATT, CDR2 SNEGSKA, per germline (reference sequence). The CDR3 covers 14 residues. The DNA of the CDR3 is TGCAGTGCTGTAGGGCAGAAGCCCTACAATGAGCAGTTCTTC. It yields the protein CSAVGQKPYNEQFF.

This clonotype was seen repeatedly, ten times or more. The genes are TRBV4-3 and TRBJ2-1; a weak D match, TRBD1 (5 bases). The CDR3 sequence is 13 residues long. The V and J ends lost 4 bases and 10 bases respectively, with 14 bases between them. The germline CDR1 and CDR2 sequences are LGHNA and YSLEER. The CDR3 loop reads CASSLRTDSEQFF. The CDR3 DNA is TGCGCCAGCAGCCTCCGAACCGACAGCGAGCAGTTCTTC.

This clonotype was found many times. The V call is TRBV20-1, the J call TRBJ2-7; the match to TRBD2 covers 8 bases. V lost 3 bases to trimming and J lost 6 bases; unmatched junction nucleotides: 7. Germline assignment: CDR1 DFQATT and CDR2 SNEGSKA (reference sequence). This CDR3 region has 13 residues. The CDR3 DNA sequence: TGCAGTGCTAGCCCGGGAGGGCTGAGCGAGCAGTACTTC. Amino acid sequence: CSASPGGLSEQYF.

On this clonotype: Given a much more abundant clone one base away, this may be a read error. This chain joins TRBV27 and TRBJ2-7, with D possibly TRBD1 on 6 matching bases. The CDR3 totals 17 residues. Deletions cut 5 bases from V and 2 bases from J, with 22 bases between. Germline loops: CDR1 MNHEY, CDR2 SMNVEV (reference sequence). The CDR3 DNA is TGTGCCAGCAGTAATCGATTTACAGGGATGGTGACCTACGAGCAGTACGTC. It translates to CASSNRFTGMVTYEQYV.

This clonotype was recorded at least ten times. The chain joins TRBV5-1 to TRBJ1-5; tentative D call: TRBD1 (6 bases). The CDR3 sequence is 15 residues long. Trimming stripped 1 base from V and 1 base from J, with 9 bases between. Germline V gives CDR1 SGHRS, CDR2 YFSETQ. The CDR3 sequence is CASSLIGGSNQPQHF. The CDR3 bases are TGCGCCAGCAGCTTGATTGGGGGCAGCAATCAGCCCCAGCATTTT. Full variable domain (rest looked up from reference TRBV5-1 and TRBJ1-5): KAGVTQTPRYLIKTRGQQVTLSCSPISGHRSVSWYQQTPGQGLQFLFEYFSETQRNKGNFPGRFSGRQFSNSRSEMNVSTLELGDSALYLCASSLIGGSNQPQHFGDGTRLSIL.

This clonotype was counted ten times or more. The chain recombines TRBV12-3 or TRBV12-4 with TRBJ2-5; the D gene is possibly TRBD1 (6 bases). The CDR3 contains 14 residues. Trimming cost V 7 bases and J 1 base, with 13 bases left between them. The chain's CDR3 is CASKQGWAQETQYF. CDR3 DNA sequence: TGTGCCAGCAAACAGGGTTGGGCCCAAGAGACCCAGTACTTC.

At least ten counts were recorded for this clonotype. The V call is TRBV6-6, the J call TRBJ2-1; D may correspond to TRBD1 or TRBD2 (5 bases each). This CDR3 is 15 amino acids long. Germline-derived CDR1 and CDR2 are MNHNY and SVGAGI (reference sequence). V lost 5 bases to trimming and J lost 8 bases, with 19 bases between them. CDR3: CASSGRGTHGDEQFF. The DNA of the CDR3 is TGTGCCAGCAGTGGCCGAGGGACCCACGGCGATGAGCAGTTCTTC.

The table lists this clonotype with many counts. A much bigger clone sits one base away, suggesting this may be a read error. This rearrangement joins TRBV20-1 to TRBJ1-1; a possible D gene is TRBD1 (6 bases). The CDR3 is 14 residues long. CDR1 and CDR2 (germline): DFQATT, SNEGSKA (reference sequence). Trimming removed 6 bases at V and 4 bases at J, with 18 bases between. The CDR3 loop reads CSASFGGWSTEAFF. The CDR3 DNA reads as TGCAGTGCCAGTTTTGGGGGCTGGAGCACTGAAGCTTTCTTT.

The chain recombines TRBV5-6 with TRBJ2-1; TRBD2 is a possible D gene (5 bases). Germline V lookup: CDR1 SGHDT, CDR2 YYEEEE. The CDR3 consists of 13 residues. V shed 4 bases and J shed 9 bases, with 14 bases lying between them. CDR3 region: CASSLGAAFEQFF. Written as DNA, the CDR3 is TGTGCCAGCAGCCTAGGAGCGGCGTTTGAGCAGTTCTTC.

Concerning this clonotype: This may arise from a read error, as a much more abundant clone is one base away. The gene calls are TRBV20-1 and TRBJ2-5; D may be TRBD2 (7 bases). The germline gives CDR1 DFQATT, CDR2 SNEGSKA (reference sequence). CDR3 length: 15 residues. Trimming stripped 5 bases from V and 0 bases from J, with 16 bases between. The CDR3 reads CSAGSRGRNQETQYF. The CDR3 coding sequence is TGCAGTGCTGGCTCGCGGGGGCGCAACCAAGAGACCCAGTACTTC.

This clonotype occurred once. With a much larger clone just one base away, this may be a read error. The chain carries TRBV3-1 and TRBJ2-1, with 8 bases that match TRBD2. The CDR3 sequence is 17 residues long. Germline loops: CDR1 LGHDT, CDR2 YNNKEL (reference sequence). After removal of 0 bases from V and 3 bases from J, the junction contained 7 bases not matched to a gene. CDR3 amino acids: CASSQEYGGAVYNEQFF. CDR3 nucleotide sequence: TGTGCCAGCAGCCAAGAATACGGGGGGGCGGTCTACAATGAGCAGTTCTTC.

This clonotype was seen at least ten times. The chain joins TRBV14 to TRBJ1-5; D remains ambiguous. The CDR3 extends over 15 amino acids. The germline V and J ends were trimmed by 1 base and 0 bases, with 7 bases remaining between them. The germline gives CDR1 SGHDN, CDR2 FVKESK. The DNA of the CDR3 is TGTGCCAGCAGCCAAGCCCGAGATAGCAATCAGCCCCAGCATTTT. This gives the protein CASSQARDSNQPQHF.

The rearrangement joins TRBV2 to TRBJ2-7, with D possibly matching TRBD2 (6 bases). Trimming left V 7 bases short and J 2 bases short, with 18 bases between. Looked up from germline, CDR1 is SNHLY and CDR2 is FYNNEI. The CDR3 extends over 15 amino acids. The DNA for the CDR3 is TGTGCCAGCATCAGAACCGGGGGACCCACCTACGAGCAGTACTTC. Translated, it gives CASIRTGGPTYEQYF.

The chain is built from TRBV10-3 and TRBJ2-5; TRBD1 is a possible D gene (7 bases). The CDR3 spans 18 residues. The V gene's germline CDR1 is ENHRY and CDR2 SYGVKD. The V gene lost 0 bases and the J gene lost 11 bases, with 28 bases spanning the gap. The CDR3: CAISESMGSGGPLDEQYF. In nucleotides, the CDR3 is TGTGCCATCAGTGAGTCGATGGGGTCAGGGGGGCCGTTGGATGAGCAGTACTTC.